This T cell receptor (beta chain) is from a study of blood T cell repertoires in COVID-19. Study information: Specimens from acute and convalescent COVID-19 originated in the United States, Italy and Spain. In each case, the material was cDNA or gDNA derived from T cells, B-cell-depleted T cells, or PBMCs.

In the original processing: Using reference gene primer amplification, nucleated cell counts were estimated. The table came from immunoSEQ multiplex PCR; TCRdb's copy has only in-frame clones and leaves some out. Clone size and the V and J calls come from that table; the DNA yielded D and trimming. The sample includes under 150,000 clones, around nine tenths of them seen just once. This CDR3 is 12 amino acids long. Trimming took off 3 bases at V and 11 bases at J, with 13 bases between the two ends. The clonotype comes from a woman aged 40 to 50 with acute or convalescent COVID-19. V gene TRBV12-3 or TRBV12-4 combines with J gene TRBJ1-1; no definite D call. What was sequenced was peripheral blood. The CDR3 DNA is TGTGCCAGCAGTTTCTACACCAGCGGGGCTTTCTTT. Its protein is CASSFYTSGAFF.